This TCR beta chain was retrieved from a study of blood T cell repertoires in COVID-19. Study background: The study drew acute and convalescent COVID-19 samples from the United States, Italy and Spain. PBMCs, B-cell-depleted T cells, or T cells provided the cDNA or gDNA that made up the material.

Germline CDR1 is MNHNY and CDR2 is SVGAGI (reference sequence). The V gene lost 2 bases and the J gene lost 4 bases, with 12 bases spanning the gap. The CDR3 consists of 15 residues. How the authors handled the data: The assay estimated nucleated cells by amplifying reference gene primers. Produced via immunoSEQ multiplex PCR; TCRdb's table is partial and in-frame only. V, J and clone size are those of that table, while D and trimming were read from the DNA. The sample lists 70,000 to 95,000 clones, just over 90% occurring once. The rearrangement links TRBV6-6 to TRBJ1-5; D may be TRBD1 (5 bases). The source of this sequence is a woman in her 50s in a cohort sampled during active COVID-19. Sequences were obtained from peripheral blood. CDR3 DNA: TGTGCCAGCAGTTACAGCGCAGGGTCAAATCAGCCCCAGCATTTT. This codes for CASSYSAGSNQPQHF.